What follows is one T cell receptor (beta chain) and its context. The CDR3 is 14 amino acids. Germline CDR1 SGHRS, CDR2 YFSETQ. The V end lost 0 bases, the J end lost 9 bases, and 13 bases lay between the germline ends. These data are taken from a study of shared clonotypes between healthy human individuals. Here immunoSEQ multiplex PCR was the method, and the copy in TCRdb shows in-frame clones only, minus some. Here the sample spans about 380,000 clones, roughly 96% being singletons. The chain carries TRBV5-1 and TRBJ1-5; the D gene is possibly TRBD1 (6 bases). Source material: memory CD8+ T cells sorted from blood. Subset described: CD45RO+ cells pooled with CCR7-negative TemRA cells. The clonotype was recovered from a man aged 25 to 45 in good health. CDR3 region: CASSLDGGQRPQHF. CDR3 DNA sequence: TGCGCCAGCAGCTTGGACGGGGGACAAAGGCCCCAGCATTTT.